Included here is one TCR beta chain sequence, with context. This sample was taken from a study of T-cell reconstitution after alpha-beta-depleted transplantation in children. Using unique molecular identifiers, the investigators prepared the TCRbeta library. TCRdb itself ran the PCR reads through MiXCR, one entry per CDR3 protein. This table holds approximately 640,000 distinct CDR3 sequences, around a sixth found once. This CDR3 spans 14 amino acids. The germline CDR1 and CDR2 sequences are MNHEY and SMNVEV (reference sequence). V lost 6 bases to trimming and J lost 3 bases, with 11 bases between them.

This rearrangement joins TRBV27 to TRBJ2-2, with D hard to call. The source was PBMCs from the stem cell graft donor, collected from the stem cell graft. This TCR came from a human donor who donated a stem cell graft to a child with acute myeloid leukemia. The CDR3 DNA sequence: TGTGCCAGCAGCCCATATTGGGACACCGGGGAGCTGTTTTTT. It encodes CASSPYWDTGELFF.